This TCR beta chain emerged from a study of breast tumors, draining lymph nodes, adjacent tissues. This CDR3 spans 12 amino acids. V shed 9 bases and J 4 bases; nucleotides not matched to a gene: 2. Germline CDR1 reads KGHDR; CDR2 reads SFDVKD. TCRdb re-derived calls from the multiplex PCR reads in MiXCR, one entry per CDR3 protein. The repertoire includes about 22,000 distinct CDR3 sequences, about 61% of them detected once, and roughly 19% sits in the top ten. The V gene is TRBV24-1, the J gene TRBJ1-3, with 7 bases lining up with TRBD1. This clonotype was sampled from a female donor with breast cancer. Some clones in this sample may be carry-over from other donors' samples. Sequencing used tumor-adjacent breast tissue. Written as DNA, the CDR3 is TGTGCCACCCAGGGACAGGGAAACACCATATATTTT. Protein: CATQGQGNTIYF.